One and the same sample provided the 16 T cell receptor beta chains below, sequenced in a study of T cells expressing NK-cell markers. No DNA is given; TCRdb re-called the 5' RACE reads and lists each CDR3 protein once. Found here are more than 250,000 distinct CDR3 sequences; the top ten clones hold under 0.5%. Sequences were obtained from blood T cells: a sorted CD56 or NKG2C T cell subset, CD4+ or CD8+ T cells, or bulk PBMC T cells (not recorded which). The receptors stem from a man aged 18 to 30 in good health.

The chain is built from TRBV6-2 or TRBV6-3 and TRBJ2-2; there is no DNA to check the TCRdb D call of TRBD2. This CDR3 comprises 21 residues. CDR1 and CDR2 (germline): MNHEY, SVGEGT. The CDR3 here is CASSYRPGTSFAGSNTGELFF.

The rearrangement uses TRBV12-3 or TRBV12-4 and TRBJ2-6. This CDR3 is built from 14 residues. Here the CDR3 reads CASSPRSGANVLTF.

The J gene is TRBJ2-6, the V gene TRBV4-3. Per the germline V gene, CDR1 is LGHNA and CDR2 is YSLEER. This CDR3 comprises 15 residues. CDR3 loop: CASSQVSSGANVLTF.

The genes are TRBV11-2 and TRBJ2-3; as DNA is missing, the TRBD2 call by TCRdb cannot be tested. The CDR3 has 15 residues. Per the germline V gene, CDR1 is SGHAT and CDR2 is FQNNGV. The CDR3: CASSLAGGFTDTQYF.

The chain recombines TRBV30 with TRBJ2-7; with no DNA, the TCRdb D assignment of TRBD2 cannot be verified. Per germline, CDR1 GTSNPN and CDR2 SVGIG (reference sequence). The CDR3 loop spans 14 amino acids. CDR3: CAWSRTSSSYEQYF.

The chain joins TRBV3-1 to TRBJ2-4; the D call of TRBD1 rests on TCRdb alone, since no DNA is present to check it. The germline V gene encodes CDR1 LGHDT and CDR2 YNNKEL (reference sequence). CDR3 size: 16 residues. The CDR3 reads CASSPLGQGPLDIQYF.

J is TRBJ1-5 and V is TRBV27. This CDR3 has 18 residues. Germline assignment: CDR1 MNHEY and CDR2 SMNVEV (reference sequence). The CDR3 reads CASSLRGQATWGNQPQHF.

The V gene is TRBV15, the J gene TRBJ2-7. CDR1 is LNHNV and CDR2 is YYDKDF in the germline V gene (reference sequence). The CDR3 runs 15 residues. This CDR3 reads CATSRDEVYSYEQYF.

The chain uses TRBV5-1 and TRBJ2-1; with no DNA, the TCRdb D assignment of TRBD1 cannot be verified. CDR1 and CDR2 (germline): SGHRS, YFSETQ. The CDR3 extends over 14 amino acids. The CDR3 reads CACTDRAEFNEQFF.

The chain combines TRBV11-2 with TRBJ2-2; TCRdb returns TRBD2, unconfirmable since there is no DNA. Germline V lookup: CDR1 SGHAT, CDR2 FQNNGV. The CDR3 spans 16 residues. The CDR3 region is CASSSPLAGGPGELFF.

The CDR3: CASSGRTSDSTDTQYF. The rearrangement links TRBV7-8 to TRBJ2-3; TCRdb picks TRBD2, but there is no DNA to check that call. The CDR3 length is 16 residues. The germline CDR1 and CDR2 sequences are SGHVS and FQNEAQ.

The gene calls are TRBV5-5 and TRBJ2-2. Germline CDR1 reads SGHKS; CDR2 reads YYEKEE (reference sequence). This CDR3 has 12 amino acids. The CDR3 loop is CASSLARRELFF.

The CDR3 is CSASDLGTSGVQETQYF. The chain links TRBV20-1 to TRBJ2-5; there is no DNA to check the TCRdb D call of TRBD2. The germline V gene encodes CDR1 DFQATT and CDR2 SNEGSKA (reference sequence). The CDR3 contains 17 residues.

The chain is built from TRBV7-2 and TRBJ2-1. The germline CDR1 and CDR2 sequences are SGHTA and FQGNSA. This CDR3 is built from 14 residues. The CDR3 spells CASSLVNFYNEQFF.

The CDR3 reads CASSYDGTGNTIYF. This chain connects TRBV6-2 or TRBV6-3 to TRBJ1-3. The CDR3 consists of 14 residues. CDR1 is MNHEY, CDR2 SVGEGT, per germline.

The chain is built from TRBV12-3 or TRBV12-4 and TRBJ2-1; TCRdb selects TRBD1, and the lack of DNA leaves this call unchecked. This CDR3 region has 14 residues. CDR3 sequence: CASSNGQGGSEQFF.